This T cell receptor beta chain appears in the sequencing data of a study of T cells in Graves' hyperthyroidism and ophthalmopathy. Study-level findings and limits: Ophthalmopathy was told apart from stable hyperthyroidism by a 13 V-J model.

Germline lookup yields CDR1 LGHNA and CDR2 YNFKEQ. V was trimmed by 2 bases and J by 7 bases, leaving 33 bases between them. The CDR3 sequence is 20 residues long. With respect to this clonotype: Antigen: not known.

Amplified TCR beta CDR3 regions came from RNA transcripts. During a first-round RT-PCR of the TCR CDR3, the HTBI primer set was used. One entry per CDR3 protein results from TCRdb running MiXCR on the multiplex PCR reads. Of around 560,000 distinct CDR3 sequences listed, over 15% are singletons. The TCR comes from a young woman with Graves' hyperthyroidism. The chain is built from TRBV4-2 and TRBJ2-7; D unclear. Sequenced input: blood. This CDR3 reads CASSQFGLGTPNPRSWEQYF. DNA for the CDR3: TGTGCCAGCAGCCAATTTGGGTTGGGTACTCCCAATCCCCGCAGTTGGGAGCAGTACTTC.